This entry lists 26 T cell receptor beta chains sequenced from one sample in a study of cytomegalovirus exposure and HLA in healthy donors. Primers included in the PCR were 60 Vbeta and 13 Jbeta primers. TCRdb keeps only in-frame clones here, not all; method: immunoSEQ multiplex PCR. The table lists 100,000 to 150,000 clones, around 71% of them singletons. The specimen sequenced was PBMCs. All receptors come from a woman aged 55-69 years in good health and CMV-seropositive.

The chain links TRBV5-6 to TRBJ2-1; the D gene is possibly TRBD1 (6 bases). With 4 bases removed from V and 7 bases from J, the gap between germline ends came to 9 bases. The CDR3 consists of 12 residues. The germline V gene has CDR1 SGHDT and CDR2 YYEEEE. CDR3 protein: CASSPQGNEQFF. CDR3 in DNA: TGTGCCAGCAGCCCCCAGGGGAATGAGCAGTTCTTC.

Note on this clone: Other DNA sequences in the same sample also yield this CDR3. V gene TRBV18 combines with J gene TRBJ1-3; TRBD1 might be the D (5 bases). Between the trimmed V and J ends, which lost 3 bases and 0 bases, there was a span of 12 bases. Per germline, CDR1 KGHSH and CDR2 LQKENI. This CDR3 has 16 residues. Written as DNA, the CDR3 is TGTGCCAGCTCACCCAGGGACTCCAGCTCTGGAAACACCATATATTTT. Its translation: CASSPRDSSSGNTIYF.

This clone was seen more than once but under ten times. CDR3: CSVVPGQGARTGELFF. The DNA for the CDR3 is TGCAGCGTAGTTCCGGGACAGGGGGCGCGCACCGGGGAGCTGTTTTTT. The rearrangement joins TRBV29-1 to TRBJ2-2; 12 bases fit TRBD1. CDR3 length: 16 residues. Germline CDR1 reads SQVTM; CDR2 reads ANQGSEA. V lost 6 bases and J lost 4; bases outside the gene matches: 9.

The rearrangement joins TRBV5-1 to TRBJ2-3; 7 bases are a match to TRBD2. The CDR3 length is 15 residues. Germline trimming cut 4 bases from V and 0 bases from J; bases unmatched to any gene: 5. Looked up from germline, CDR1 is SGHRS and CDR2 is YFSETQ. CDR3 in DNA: TGCGCCAGCAGCCGAAGCGGGGATAGCACAGATACGCAGTATTTT. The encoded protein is CASSRSGDSTDTQYF. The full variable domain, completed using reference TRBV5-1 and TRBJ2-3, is KAGVTQTPRYLIKTRGQQVTLSCSPISGHRSVSWYQQTPGQGLQFLFEYFSETQRNKGNFPGRFSGRQFSNSRSEMNVSTLELGDSALYLCASSRSGDSTDTQYFGPGTRLTVL.

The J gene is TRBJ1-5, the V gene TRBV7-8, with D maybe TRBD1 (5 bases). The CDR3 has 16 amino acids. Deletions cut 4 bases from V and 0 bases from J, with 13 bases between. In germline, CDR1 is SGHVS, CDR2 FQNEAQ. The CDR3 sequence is CASSSQTANSNQPQHF. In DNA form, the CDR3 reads TGTGCCAGCAGCTCACAGACAGCTAATAGCAATCAGCCCCAGCATTTT.

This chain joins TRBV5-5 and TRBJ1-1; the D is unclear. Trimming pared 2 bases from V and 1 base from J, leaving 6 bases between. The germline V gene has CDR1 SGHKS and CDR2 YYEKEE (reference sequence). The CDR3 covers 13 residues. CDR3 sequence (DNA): TGTGCCAGCAGCTTTACACGGAACACTGAAGCTTTCTTT. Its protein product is CASSFTRNTEAFF.

The DNA of the CDR3 is TGTGCCAGTAACACCCCGGACGGACACAATCAGCCCCAGCATTTT. It specifies CASNTPDGHNQPQHF. The gene calls are TRBV19 and TRBJ1-5, with D maybe TRBD1 (5 bases). This CDR3 has 15 residues. CDR1 is LNHDA, CDR2 SQIVND, per germline (reference sequence). Trimming stripped 7 bases from V and 3 bases from J, with 16 bases between.

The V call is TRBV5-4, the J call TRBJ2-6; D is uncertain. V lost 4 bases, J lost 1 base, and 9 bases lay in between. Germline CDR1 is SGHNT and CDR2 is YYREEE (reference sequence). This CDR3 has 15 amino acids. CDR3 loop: CASSRQNSGANVLTF. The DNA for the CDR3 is TGTGCCAGCAGCCGTCAGAATTCTGGGGCCAACGTCCTGACTTTC. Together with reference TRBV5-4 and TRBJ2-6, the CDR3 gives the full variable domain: ETGVTQSPTHLIKTRGQQVTLRCSSQSGHNTVSWYQQALGQGPQFIFQYYREEENGRGNFPPRFSGLQFPNYSSELNVNALELDDSALYLCASSRQNSGANVLTFGAGSRLTVL.

This chain's CDR3 is CASSPPGAPRGSPLHF. The CDR3, as DNA: TGTGCCAGCTCACCCCCCGGGGCCCCCAGGGGTTCACCCCTCCACTTT. This chain joins TRBV18 and TRBJ1-6; a weak D match, TRBD1 (6 bases). Germline V gene sequence: CDR1 KGHSH, CDR2 LQKENI. This CDR3 is built from 16 residues. V lost 3 bases and J lost 9, with 18 bases in between. Drawing the rest from reference TRBV18 and TRBJ1-6, the complete variable domain is NAGVMQNPRHLVRRRGQEARLRCSPMKGHSHVYWYRQLPEEGLKFMVYLQKENIIDESGMPKERFSAEFPKEGPSILRIQQVVRGDSAAYFCASSPPGAPRGSPLHFGNGTRLTVT.

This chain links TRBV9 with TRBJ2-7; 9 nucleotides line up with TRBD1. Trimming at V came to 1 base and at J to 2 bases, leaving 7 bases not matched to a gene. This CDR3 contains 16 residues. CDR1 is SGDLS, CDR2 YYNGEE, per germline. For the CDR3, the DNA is TGTGCCAGCAGCGTACGGGGACAGGGAATAGCCTACGAGCAGTACTTC. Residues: CASSVRGQGIAYEQYF.

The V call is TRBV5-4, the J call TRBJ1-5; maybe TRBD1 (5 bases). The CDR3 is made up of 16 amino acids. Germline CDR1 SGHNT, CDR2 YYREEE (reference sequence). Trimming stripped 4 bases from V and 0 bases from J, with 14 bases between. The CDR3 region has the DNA TGTGCCAGCAGCCCGGAGGGGAAAAATAGCAATCAGCCCCAGCATTTT. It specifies CASSPEGKNSNQPQHF.

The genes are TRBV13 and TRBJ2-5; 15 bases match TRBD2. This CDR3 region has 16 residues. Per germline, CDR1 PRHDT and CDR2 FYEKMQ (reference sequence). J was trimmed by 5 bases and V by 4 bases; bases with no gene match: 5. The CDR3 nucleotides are TGTGCCAGCAGCTCGGGACTAGCGGGGGGTGGGGAGACCCAGTACTTC. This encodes CASSSGLAGGGETQYF.

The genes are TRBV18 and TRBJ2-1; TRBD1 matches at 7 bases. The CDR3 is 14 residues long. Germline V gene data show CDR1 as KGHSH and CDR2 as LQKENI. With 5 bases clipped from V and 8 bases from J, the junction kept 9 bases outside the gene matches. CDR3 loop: CASSSGTAGDEQFF. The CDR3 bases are TGTGCCAGCTCATCCGGGACAGCCGGCGATGAGCAGTTCTTC.

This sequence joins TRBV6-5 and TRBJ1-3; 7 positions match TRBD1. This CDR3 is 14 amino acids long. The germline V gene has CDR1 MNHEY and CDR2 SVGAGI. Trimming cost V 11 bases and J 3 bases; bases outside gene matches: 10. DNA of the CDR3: TGTGCCTATAAGGAGGGGGCGCTTGGAAACACCATATATTTT. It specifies CAYKEGALGNTIYF.

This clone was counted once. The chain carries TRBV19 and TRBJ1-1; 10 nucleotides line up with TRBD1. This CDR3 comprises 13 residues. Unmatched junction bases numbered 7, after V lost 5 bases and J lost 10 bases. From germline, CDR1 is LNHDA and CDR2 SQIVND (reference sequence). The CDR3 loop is CASSLGTGDGAFF. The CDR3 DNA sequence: TGTGCCAGTAGTTTGGGGACAGGGGATGGAGCTTTCTTT.

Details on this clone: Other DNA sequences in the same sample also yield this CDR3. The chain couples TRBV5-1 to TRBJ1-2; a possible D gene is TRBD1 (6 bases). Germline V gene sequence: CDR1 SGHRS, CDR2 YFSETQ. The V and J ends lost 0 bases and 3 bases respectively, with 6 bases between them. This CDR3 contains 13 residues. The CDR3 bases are TGCGCCAGCAGCTTGGCAGGGGACTATGGCTACACCTTC. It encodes CASSLAGDYGYTF.

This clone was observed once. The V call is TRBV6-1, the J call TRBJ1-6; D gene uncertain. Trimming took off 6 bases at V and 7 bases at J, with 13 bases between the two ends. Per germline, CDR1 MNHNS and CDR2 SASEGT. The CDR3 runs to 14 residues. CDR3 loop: CASSRQVENSPLHF. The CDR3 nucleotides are TGTGCCAGCAGCCGGCAGGTGGAAAATTCACCCCTCCACTTT.

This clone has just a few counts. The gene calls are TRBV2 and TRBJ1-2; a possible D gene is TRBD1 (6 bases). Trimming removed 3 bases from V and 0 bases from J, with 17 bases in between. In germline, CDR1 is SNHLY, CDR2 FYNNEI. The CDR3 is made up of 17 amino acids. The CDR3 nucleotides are TGTGCCAGCAGTGAGGGAGGGGGGAGGACAGCTAACTATGGCTACACCTTC. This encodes CASSEGGGRTANYGYTF.

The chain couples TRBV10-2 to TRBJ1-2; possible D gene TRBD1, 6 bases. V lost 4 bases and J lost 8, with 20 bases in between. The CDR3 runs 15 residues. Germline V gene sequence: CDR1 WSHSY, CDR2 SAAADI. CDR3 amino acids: CASSAQGPRDGGYTF. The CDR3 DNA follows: TGCGCCAGCAGTGCCCAGGGGCCCAGGGATGGCGGCTACACCTTC.

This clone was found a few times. CDR3 DNA sequence: TGTGCCAGCAGAGAACAGGTACTCTATAGCAATCAGCCCCAGCATTTT. Its protein is CASREQVLYSNQPQHF. The V and J genes are TRBV6-1 and TRBJ1-5; maybe TRBD1 (5 bases). Trimming shortened V by 6 bases and J by 0 bases, and 15 bases separated the two germline ends. Per germline, CDR1 MNHNS and CDR2 SASEGT. This CDR3 spans 16 amino acids.

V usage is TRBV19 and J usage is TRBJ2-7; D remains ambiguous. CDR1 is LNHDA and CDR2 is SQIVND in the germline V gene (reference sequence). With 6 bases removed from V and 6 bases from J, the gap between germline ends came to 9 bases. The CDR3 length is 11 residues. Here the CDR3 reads CASSYLSEQYF. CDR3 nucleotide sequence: TGTGCCAGTAGCTACTTATCCGAGCAGTACTTC. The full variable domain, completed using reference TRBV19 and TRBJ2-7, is DGGITQSPKYLFRKEGQNVTLSCEQNLNHDAMYWYRQDPGQGLRLIYYSQIVNDFQKGDIAEGYSVSREKKESFPLTVTSAQKNPTAFYLCASSYLSEQYFGPGTRLTVT.

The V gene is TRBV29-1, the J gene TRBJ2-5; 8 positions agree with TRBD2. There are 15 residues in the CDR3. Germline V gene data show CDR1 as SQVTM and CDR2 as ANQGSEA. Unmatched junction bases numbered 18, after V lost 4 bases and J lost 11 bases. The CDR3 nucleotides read TGCAGCGTTGCCCAAGAACGGGGGGGACCGGAGGAGCAGTACTTC. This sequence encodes CSVAQERGGPEEQYF.

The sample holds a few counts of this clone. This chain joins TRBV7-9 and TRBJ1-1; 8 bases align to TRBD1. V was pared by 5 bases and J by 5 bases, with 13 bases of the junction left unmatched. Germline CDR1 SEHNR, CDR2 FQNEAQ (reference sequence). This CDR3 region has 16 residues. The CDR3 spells CASSGGQVTLRTEAFF. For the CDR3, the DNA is TGTGCCAGCAGCGGGGGACAGGTGACCCTCAGGACTGAAGCTTTCTTT.

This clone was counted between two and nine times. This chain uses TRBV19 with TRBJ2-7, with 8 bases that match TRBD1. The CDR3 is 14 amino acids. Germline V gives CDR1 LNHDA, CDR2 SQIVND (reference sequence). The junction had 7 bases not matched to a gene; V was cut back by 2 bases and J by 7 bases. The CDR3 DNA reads TGTGCCAGTAGTATACAGGGGGCGCCTCAAGAGCAGTACTTC. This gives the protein CASSIQGAPQEQYF.

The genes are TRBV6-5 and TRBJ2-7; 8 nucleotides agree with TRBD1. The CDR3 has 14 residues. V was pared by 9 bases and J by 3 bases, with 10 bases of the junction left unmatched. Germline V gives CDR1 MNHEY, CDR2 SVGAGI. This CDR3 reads CASRTGTGDYEQYF. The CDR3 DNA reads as TGTGCCAGTCGAACCGGGACAGGAGACTACGAGCAGTACTTC.

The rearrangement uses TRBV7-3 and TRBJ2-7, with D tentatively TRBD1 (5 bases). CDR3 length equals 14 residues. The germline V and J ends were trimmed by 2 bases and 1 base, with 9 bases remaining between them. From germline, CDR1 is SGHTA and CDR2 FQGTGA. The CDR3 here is CASSLDQGSYEQYF. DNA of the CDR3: TGTGCCAGCAGCTTAGACCAGGGTTCCTACGAGCAGTACTTC.